One and the same sample provided the 7 T cell receptor beta chains below, sequenced in a study of shared clonotypes between healthy human individuals. The table came from immunoSEQ multiplex PCR; TCRdb's copy has only in-frame clones and leaves some out. The sample carries roughly 1.4 million clones, about 98.5% recorded once. Specimen: naive CD4+ T cells sorted from blood. Subset in this sample: CD45RA+ positively selected. The source of these receptors is a man younger than 40 in good health.

This chain links TRBV5-1 with TRBJ2-7; 8 bases are a match to TRBD1. V shed 6 bases and J 2 bases; nucleotides not matched to a gene: 10. This CDR3 spans 15 amino acids. CDR1 is SGHRS, CDR2 YFSETQ, per germline. The CDR3 nucleotides read TGCGCCAGCACCCCTGGACAGGGATACCCCTACGAGCAGTACTTC. Residues: CASTPGQGYPYEQYF.

This chain uses TRBV7-5 with TRBJ2-7; the table's TRBD2 call for D was not verified on the DNA. TRBV7-5 is a known pseudogene. The CDR3 has 17 amino acids. The DNA for the CDR3 is TGTGTCAGAAGCTTAGCCCCAGAGAGGTTTGGTTTCTACGAGCAGTACTTC. As protein: CVRSLAPERFGFYEQYF.

The J gene is TRBJ1-1, the V gene TRBV7-9; 7 bases align to TRBD1. The J segment lost 0 bases and the V segment lost 2 bases, leaving 0 bases of the junction unmatched. The germline V gene has CDR1 SEHNR and CDR2 FQNEAQ (reference sequence). The CDR3 spans 14 residues. This CDR3 reads CASSLTGVNTEAFF. The CDR3 region has the DNA TGTGCCAGCAGCTTAACAGGGGTGAACACTGAAGCTTTCTTT.

The chain carries TRBV15 and TRBJ2-2, with D perhaps being TRBD1 or TRBD2 (7 bases each). The length of the CDR3 is 19 residues. V lost 2 bases to trimming and J lost 0 bases, with 19 bases between them. Germline V CDR1 and CDR2: LNHNV, YYDKDF (reference sequence). The CDR3 DNA is TGTGCCACCAGCAGAACCTCAGACAGGGACTATTCGAACACCGGGGAGCTGTTTTTT. The encoded protein is CATSRTSDRDYSNTGELFF.

This clone was recorded only once. J is TRBJ2-1 and V is TRBV7-2, with 10 positions matching TRBD2. In germline, CDR1 is SGHTA, CDR2 FQGNSA. V trimming: 5 bases; J trimming: 3 bases; junction bases outside the gene matches: 7. The CDR3 has 16 residues. The CDR3 DNA reads as TGTGCCAGCAGCCCACGGACTAGCGGACACTACAATGAGCAGTTCTTC. Its translation: CASSPRTSGHYNEQFF.

J is TRBJ1-1 and V is TRBV27; no firm D call. The germline gives CDR1 MNHEY, CDR2 SMNVEV (reference sequence). This CDR3 region has 14 residues. V gave up 2 bases and J gave up 1 base, with 8 bases separating them. The CDR3 region is CASSLTQKNTEAFF. CDR3 nucleotides: TGTGCCAGCAGTTTAACCCAAAAGAACACTGAAGCTTTCTTT.

The chain couples TRBV30 to TRBJ2-2; 11 bases agree with TRBD1. The CDR3 runs to 16 residues. The germline V gene has CDR1 GTSNPN and CDR2 SVGIG (reference sequence). Unmatched junction bases numbered 7, after V lost 3 bases and J lost 4 bases. CDR3 bases: TGTGCCTGGAGGGTCACCGGGACAGGGGGCACCGGGGAGCTGTTTTTT. The encoded protein is CAWRVTGTGGTGELFF. The full variable domain, in which reference TRBV30 and TRBJ2-2 provide the parts outside the CDR3, is SQTIHQWPATLVQPVGSPLSLECTVEGTSNPNLYWYRQAAGRGLQLLFYSVGIGQISSEVPQNLSASRPQDRQFILSSKKLLLSDSGFYLCAWRVTGTGGTGELFFGEGSRLTVL.